This T cell receptor beta chain was recovered during a study of cytomegalovirus exposure and HLA in healthy donors. The study ran its PCR with 60 Vbeta and 13 Jbeta primers. Clones were sequenced by immunoSEQ multiplex PCR, and TCRdb holds only the in-frame ones, with some missing. The sample shows around 100,000 clones, 70% of them seen only once. Germline V gene data show CDR1 as SGHRS and CDR2 as YFSETQ. This CDR3 contains 13 residues. The V and J ends lost 2 bases and 7 bases respectively, with 10 bases between them. The clonotype was recovered from a man between 35 and 55 years old in good health and CMV-seropositive. The chain combines TRBV5-1 with TRBJ2-1; possible D gene TRBD2, 6 bases. The source material was PBMCs. This chain's CDR3 is CASSFFGGNEQFF. DNA for the CDR3: TGCGCCAGCAGCTTTTTTGGGGGGAATGAGCAGTTCTTC.